The clone carrying this T cell receptor (beta chain) was recorded a few times. This sample stems from a study of shared clonotypes between healthy human individuals. TCRdb's table, derived via immunoSEQ multiplex PCR, lists solely in-frame clones and lacks some. The repertoire holds approximately 740,000 clones, with approximately 79% as singletons. Source material: memory CD4+ T cells sorted from blood. Noted subset: CD45RA-negative fraction. The sequence was collected from a young woman in good health.

The CDR3 sequence is CASSSVLAGEVETQYF. The CDR3 DNA follows: TGTGCCAGCAGCTCGGTGCTAGCGGGAGAGGTTGAGACCCAGTACTTC. The V and J genes are TRBV11-3 and TRBJ2-5, with 10 bases lining up with TRBD2. Trimming cost V 4 bases and J 5 bases; bases outside gene matches: 10. The CDR3 covers 16 residues. Germline CDR1 and CDR2: SGHNT and YENEEA.